This entry lists 15 T cell receptor beta chains sequenced from one sample in a study of OX40 agonist ivuxolimab in advanced cancers. Profiled with immunoSEQ multiplex PCR; TCRdb holds only in-frame clones, not every one. The repertoire has 60,000 to 85,000 clones, roughly 90% of them found once; the top ten carry about 2.3%. The sample here was CD4+ or CD8+ T cells sorted from blood, taken in a trial of the OX40 agonist ivuxolimab. The receptors come from an adult with an advanced solid tumor such as melanoma, head and neck, liver or kidney cancer.

This chain uses TRBV9 with TRBJ2-2, with 10 bases that match TRBD2. The CDR3 contains 17 residues. J was trimmed by 3 bases and V by 4 bases; bases with no gene match: 9. Looked up from germline, CDR1 is SGDLS and CDR2 is YYNGEE. The CDR3 is CASSPTRLAGHTGELFF. The DNA for the CDR3 is TGTGCCAGCAGCCCCACCAGACTAGCGGGCCACACCGGGGAGCTGTTTTTT.

The rearrangement joins TRBV6-6 to TRBJ1-2; 10 bases align to TRBD1. Germline V lookup: CDR1 MNHNY, CDR2 SVGAGI (reference sequence). J gave up 8 bases and V 2 bases, and 8 bases lay outside the gene matches. The CDR3 is made up of 15 amino acids. DNA for the CDR3: TGTGCCAGCAGTTACCTTGGACAGGGGGGATGGGGCTACACCTTC. Its protein product is CASSYLGQGGWGYTF.

About this clone itself: The same CDR3 can be traced to other DNA sequences in this sample. The chain joins TRBV28 to TRBJ1-2, with 7 bases identical to TRBD1. This CDR3 region has 13 residues. J lost 2 bases, V lost 6 bases, and 3 bases had no gene match. The germline V gene encodes CDR1 MDHEN and CDR2 SYDVKM. CDR3 residues: CASRPQGNYGYTF. The CDR3, as DNA: TGTGCCAGCAGGCCACAGGGGAACTATGGCTACACCTTC.

This chain uses TRBV2 with TRBJ1-2; tentatively, D is TRBD1 (6 bases). The CDR3 extends over 14 amino acids. V lost 4 bases, J lost 6 bases, and 15 bases lay in between. Looked up from germline, CDR1 is SNHLY and CDR2 is FYNNEI. CDR3 loop: CASSADSLVDGYTF. The CDR3 DNA follows: TGTGCCAGCAGTGCGGACAGCCTGGTCGATGGCTACACCTTC.

This chain joins TRBV5-1 and TRBJ2-1; the match to TRBD2 covers 10 bases. This CDR3 has 14 amino acids. Per germline, CDR1 SGHRS and CDR2 YFSETQ. Trimming cost V 2 bases and J 5 bases; bases outside gene matches: 1. The CDR3 nucleotides are TGCGCCAGCAGCTTCCTAGCGGGAGACAATGAGCAGTTCTTC. Residues: CASSFLAGDNEQFF.

This clone showed up just once. The DNA for the CDR3 is TGTGCCAGTAGTATAGCGGACAGGGAAGGGGAGCTGTTTTTT. This gives the protein CASSIADREGELFF. The chain is built from TRBV19 and TRBJ2-2, with 8 bases identical to TRBD1. This CDR3 has 14 residues. Per germline, CDR1 LNHDA and CDR2 SQIVND (reference sequence). V shed 1 base, J shed 8 bases, and the junction held 3 bases outside the gene matches.

The chain is built from TRBV19 and TRBJ2-7, with D hard to call. Germline lookup yields CDR1 LNHDA and CDR2 SQIVND (reference sequence). The V end was cut by 5 bases, the J end by 0 bases, with 11 bases between. The CDR3 runs to 14 residues. CDR3 in amino acids: CASSLTESSYEQYF. DNA of the CDR3: TGTGCCAGTAGTCTCACTGAGAGCTCCTACGAGCAGTACTTC.

This clone was observed a handful of times. The V and J genes are TRBV6-5 and TRBJ1-1; 7 bases are shared with TRBD1. The CDR3 contains 14 residues. Looked up from germline, CDR1 is MNHEY and CDR2 is SVGAGI. V dropped 4 bases and J dropped 5; count of bases not matched to a gene: 7. The CDR3 region is CASSSWTGGTEAFF. CDR3 in DNA: TGTGCCAGCAGTTCCTGGACAGGTGGAACTGAAGCTTTCTTT.

The chain couples TRBV7-9 to TRBJ2-7, with D perhaps matching TRBD2 (6 bases). This CDR3 region has 14 residues. Per germline, CDR1 SEHNR and CDR2 FQNEAQ (reference sequence). Trimming stripped 2 bases from V and 7 bases from J, with 15 bases between. The chain's CDR3 is CASSLSGSVGEQYF. CDR3 nucleotides: TGTGCCAGCAGCTTAAGCGGGTCAGTGGGGGAGCAGTACTTC. The full variable domain, in which reference TRBV7-9 and TRBJ2-7 provide the parts outside the CDR3, is DTGVSQNPRHKITKRGQNVTFRCDPISEHNRLYWYRQTLGQGPEFLTYFQNEAQLEKSRLLSDRFSAERPKGSFSTLEIQRTEQGDSAMYLCASSLSGSVGEQYFGPGTRLTVT.

This clone has only one observation. The chain links TRBV27 to TRBJ1-2, with a weak D call TRBD1 (5 bases). This CDR3 contains 15 residues. Germline V gene data show CDR1 as MNHEY and CDR2 as SMNVEV (reference sequence). Trimming pared 7 bases from V and 8 bases from J, leaving 23 bases between. DNA for the CDR3: TGTGCCAGCAACCCCCAACGACGGGGCCGGGACGGCTACACCTTC. Residues: CASNPQRRGRDGYTF.

The table lists this clone with a count of one. The chain links TRBV6-1 to TRBJ2-7, with D uncertain. V was trimmed by 2 bases and J by 4 bases, leaving 9 bases between them. The CDR3 has 13 amino acids. The germline gives CDR1 MNHNS, CDR2 SASEGT. The CDR3 reads CASSEQEPYEQYF. The CDR3 DNA sequence: TGTGCCAGCAGTGAACAGGAGCCTTACGAGCAGTACTTC.

V is TRBV11-2 and J is TRBJ2-7, with D perhaps given as TRBD1 or TRBD2 (5 bases each). Germline-derived CDR1 and CDR2 are SGHAT and FQNNGV. Trimming removed 5 bases at V and 0 bases at J, with 17 bases between. This CDR3 region has 16 residues. CDR3 in amino acids: CASSALVGTYSYEQYF. Written as DNA, the CDR3 is TGTGCCAGCAGCGCACTCGTCGGGACCTACTCCTACGAGCAGTACTTC.

The chain couples TRBV7-9 to TRBJ2-7, with 9 bases identical to TRBD2. Per the germline V gene, CDR1 is SEHNR and CDR2 is FQNEAQ (reference sequence). This CDR3 has 16 residues. V shed 1 base and J 3 bases; nucleotides not matched to a gene: 7. CDR3: CASSLVVLAGHYEQYF. The CDR3 DNA is TGTGCCAGCAGCTTAGTGGTGCTAGCGGGGCACTACGAGCAGTACTTC.

The chain employs TRBV27 and TRBJ1-6, with TRBD1 matching over 7 bases. J was trimmed by 9 bases and V by 5 bases; bases with no gene match: 7. Germline V gene sequence: CDR1 MNHEY, CDR2 SMNVEV (reference sequence). The CDR3 runs 14 residues. The chain's CDR3 is CASSERGRISPLHF. CDR3 sequence (DNA): TGTGCCAGCAGTGAGAGGGGGCGTATTTCACCCCTCCACTTT.

The chain combines TRBV11-1 with TRBJ2-7, with TRBD1 matching over 7 bases. Germline V CDR1 and CDR2: SGHAT, FQDESV (reference sequence). V trimming: 8 bases; J trimming: 6 bases; junction bases outside the gene matches: 10. The CDR3 covers 13 residues. The CDR3 nucleotides are TGTGCCAGCCGTCTAACAGGGGCGGGCGAGCAGTACTTC. Translation gives CASRLTGAGEQYF.